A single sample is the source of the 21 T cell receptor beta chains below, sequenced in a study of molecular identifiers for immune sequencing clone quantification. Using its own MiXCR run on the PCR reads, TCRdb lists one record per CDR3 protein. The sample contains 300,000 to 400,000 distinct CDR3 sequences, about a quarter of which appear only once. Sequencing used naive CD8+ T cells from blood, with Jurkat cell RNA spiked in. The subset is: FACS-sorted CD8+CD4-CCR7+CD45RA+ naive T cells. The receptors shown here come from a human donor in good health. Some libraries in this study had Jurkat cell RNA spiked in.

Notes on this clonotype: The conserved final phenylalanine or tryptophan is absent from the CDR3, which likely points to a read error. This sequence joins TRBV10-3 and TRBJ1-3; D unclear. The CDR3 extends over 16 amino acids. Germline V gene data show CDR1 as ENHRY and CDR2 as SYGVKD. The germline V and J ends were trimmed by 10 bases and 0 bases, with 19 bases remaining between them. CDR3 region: CATTSTAVSSGNTIYL. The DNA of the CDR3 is TGTGCCACTACGAGTACCGCGGTCAGCTCTGGAAACACCATATATCTT.

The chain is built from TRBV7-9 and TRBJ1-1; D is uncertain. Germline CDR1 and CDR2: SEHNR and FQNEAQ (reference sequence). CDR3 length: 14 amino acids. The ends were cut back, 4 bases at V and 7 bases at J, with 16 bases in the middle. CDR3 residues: CASSSPVARGEAFF. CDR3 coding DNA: TGTGCCAGCAGCTCTCCCGTGGCCAGAGGTGAAGCTTTCTTT.

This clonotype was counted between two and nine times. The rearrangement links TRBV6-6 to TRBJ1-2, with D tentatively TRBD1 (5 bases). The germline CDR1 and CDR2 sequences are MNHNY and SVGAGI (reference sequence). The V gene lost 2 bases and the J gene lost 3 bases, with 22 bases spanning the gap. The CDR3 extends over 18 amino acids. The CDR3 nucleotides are TGTGCCAGCAGTTACAACTCTATGGGGCAGGCGGAATACTATGGCTACACCTTC. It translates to CASSYNSMGQAEYYGYTF.

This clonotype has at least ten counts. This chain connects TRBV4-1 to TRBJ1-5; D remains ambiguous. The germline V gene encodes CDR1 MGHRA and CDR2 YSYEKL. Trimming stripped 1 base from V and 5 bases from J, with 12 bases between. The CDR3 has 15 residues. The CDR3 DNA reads TGCGCCAGCAGCCAAGCATCACTTGGCGATCAGCCCCAGCATTTT. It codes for CASSQASLGDQPQHF.

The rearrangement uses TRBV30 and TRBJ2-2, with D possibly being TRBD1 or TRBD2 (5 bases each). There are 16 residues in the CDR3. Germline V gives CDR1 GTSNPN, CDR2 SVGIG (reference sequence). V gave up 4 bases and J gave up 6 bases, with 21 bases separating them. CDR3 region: CAWTQPAGSRSGELFF. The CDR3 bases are TGTGCCTGGACCCAACCGGCAGGGAGTCGTTCCGGGGAGCTGTTTTTT.

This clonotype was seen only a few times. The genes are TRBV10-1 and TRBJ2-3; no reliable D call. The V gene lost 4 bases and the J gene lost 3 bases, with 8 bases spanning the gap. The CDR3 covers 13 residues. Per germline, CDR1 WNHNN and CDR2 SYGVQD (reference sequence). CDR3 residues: CASSVTLTDTQYF. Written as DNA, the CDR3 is TGCGCCAGCAGTGTGACACTTACAGATACGCAGTATTTT.

The CDR3 here is CATSRVRGSFETQYF. The DNA of the CDR3 is TGTGCCACCAGCAGAGTCAGGGGGAGCTTTGAGACCCAGTACTTC. The V call is TRBV15, the J call TRBJ2-5, with TRBD1 matching 7 bases. The CDR3 runs 15 residues. The germline V gene encodes CDR1 LNHNV and CDR2 YYDKDF (reference sequence). Trimming took 1 base from V and 5 from J; bases not matched to a gene: 7.

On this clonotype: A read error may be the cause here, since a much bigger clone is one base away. CDR3 DNA sequence: TGTGCCATCAATGAGACGAACTCCTACGAGCAGTACTTC. Its translation: CAINETNSYEQYF. The chain carries TRBV10-3 and TRBJ2-7; D is undetermined. Germline V gene sequence: CDR1 ENHRY, CDR2 SYGVKD. This CDR3 comprises 13 residues.

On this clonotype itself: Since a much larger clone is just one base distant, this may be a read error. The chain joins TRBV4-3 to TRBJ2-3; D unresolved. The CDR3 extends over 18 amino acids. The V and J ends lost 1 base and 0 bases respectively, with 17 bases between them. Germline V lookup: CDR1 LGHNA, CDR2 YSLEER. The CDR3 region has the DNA TGCGCCAGCAGCCAAGTGAGCGAGAGGACCTCTAGCACAGATACGCAGTATTTT. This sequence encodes CASSQVSERTSSTDTQYF.

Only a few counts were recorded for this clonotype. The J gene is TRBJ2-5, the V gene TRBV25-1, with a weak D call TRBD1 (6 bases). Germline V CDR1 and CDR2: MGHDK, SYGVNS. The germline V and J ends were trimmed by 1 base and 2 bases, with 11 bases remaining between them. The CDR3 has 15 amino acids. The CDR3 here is CASSEFWTDQETQYF. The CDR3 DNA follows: TGTGCCAGCAGTGAATTCTGGACAGATCAAGAGACCCAGTACTTC.

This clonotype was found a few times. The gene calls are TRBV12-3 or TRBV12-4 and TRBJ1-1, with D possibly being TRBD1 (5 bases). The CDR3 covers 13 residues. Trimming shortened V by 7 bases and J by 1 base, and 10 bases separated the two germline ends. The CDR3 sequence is CASKLRGNTEAFF. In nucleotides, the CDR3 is TGTGCCAGCAAACTAAGGGGGAACACTGAAGCTTTCTTT.

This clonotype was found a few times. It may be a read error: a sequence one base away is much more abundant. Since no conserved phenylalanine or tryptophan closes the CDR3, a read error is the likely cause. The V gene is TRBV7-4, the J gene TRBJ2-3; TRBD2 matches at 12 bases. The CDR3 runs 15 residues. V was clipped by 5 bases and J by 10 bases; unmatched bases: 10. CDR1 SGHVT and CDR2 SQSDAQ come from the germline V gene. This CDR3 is CASSATGTSGFPQYL. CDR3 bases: TGTGCCAGCAGCGCGACCGGGACTAGCGGGTTTCCGCAGTATCTT.

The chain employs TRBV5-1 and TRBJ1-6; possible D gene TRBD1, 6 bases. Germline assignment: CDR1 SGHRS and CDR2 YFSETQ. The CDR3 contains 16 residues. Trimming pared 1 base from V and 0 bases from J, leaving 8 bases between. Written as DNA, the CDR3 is TGCGCCAGCAGCTTGACAGGGTACTCCTATAATTCACCCCTCCACTTT. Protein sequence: CASSLTGYSYNSPLHF.

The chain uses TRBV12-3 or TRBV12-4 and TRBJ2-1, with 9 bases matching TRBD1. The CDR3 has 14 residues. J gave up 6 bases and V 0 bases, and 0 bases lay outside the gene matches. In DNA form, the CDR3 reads TGTGCCAGCAGTTTAGCGACAGGGGGCAATGAGCAGTTCTTC. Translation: CASSLATGGNEQFF.

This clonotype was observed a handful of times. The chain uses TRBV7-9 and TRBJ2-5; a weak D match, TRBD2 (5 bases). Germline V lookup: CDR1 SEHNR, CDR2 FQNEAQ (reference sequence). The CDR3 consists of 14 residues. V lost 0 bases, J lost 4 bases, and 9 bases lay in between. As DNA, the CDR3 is TGTGCCAGCAGCTTAGCAGCGGTGATAGAGACCCAGTACTTC. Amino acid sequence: CASSLAAVIETQYF. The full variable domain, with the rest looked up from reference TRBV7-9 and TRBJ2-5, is DTGVSQNPRHKITKRGQNVTFRCDPISEHNRLYWYRQTLGQGPEFLTYFQNEAQLEKSRLLSDRFSAERPKGSFSTLEIQRTEQGDSAMYLCASSLAAVIETQYFGPGTRLLVL.

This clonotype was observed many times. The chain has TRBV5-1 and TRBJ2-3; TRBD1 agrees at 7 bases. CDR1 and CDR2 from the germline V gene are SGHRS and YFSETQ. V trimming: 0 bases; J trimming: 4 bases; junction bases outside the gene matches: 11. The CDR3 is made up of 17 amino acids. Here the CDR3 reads CASSLGPGTGVPDTQYF. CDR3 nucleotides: TGCGCCAGCAGCTTGGGTCCTGGTACAGGGGTCCCAGATACGCAGTATTTT.

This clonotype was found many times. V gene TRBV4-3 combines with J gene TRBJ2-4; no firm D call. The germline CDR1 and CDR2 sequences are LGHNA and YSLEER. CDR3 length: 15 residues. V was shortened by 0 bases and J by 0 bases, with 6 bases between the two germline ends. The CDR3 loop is CASSQDNLAKNIQYF. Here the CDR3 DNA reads TGCGCCAGCAGCCAAGATAACCTAGCCAAAAACATTCAGTACTTC.

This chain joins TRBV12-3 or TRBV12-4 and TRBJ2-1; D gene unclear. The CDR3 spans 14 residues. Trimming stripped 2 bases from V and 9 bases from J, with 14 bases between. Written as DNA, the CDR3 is TGTGCCAGCAGTTTATCCTTGACTCCCCCTGAGCAGTTCTTC. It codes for CASSLSLTPPEQFF.

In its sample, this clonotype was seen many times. The CDR3 sequence: CASSLAGRGLPYEQYF. For the CDR3, the DNA is TGTGCCAGCAGCTTAGCGGGCAGGGGATTACCCTACGAGCAGTACTTC. This sequence joins TRBV7-6 and TRBJ2-7; weak D call: TRBD1 (6 bases). Germline V gives CDR1 SGHVS, CDR2 FNYEAQ. The CDR3 has 16 residues. V was shortened by 0 bases and J by 2 bases, with 14 bases between the two germline ends.

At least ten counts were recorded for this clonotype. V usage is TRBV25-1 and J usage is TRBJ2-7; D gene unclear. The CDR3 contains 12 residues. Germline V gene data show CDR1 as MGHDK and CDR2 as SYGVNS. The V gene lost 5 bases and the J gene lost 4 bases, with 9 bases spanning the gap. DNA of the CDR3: TGTGCCAGCAGTCAGACTCGTTACGAGCAGTACTTC. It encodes CASSQTRYEQYF.

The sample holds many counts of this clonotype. In DNA, the CDR3 is TGTGCCAGCAGTTTATTGTCAGATACGCAGTATTTT. Encoded protein: CASSLLSDTQYF. This sequence joins TRBV5-6 and TRBJ2-3, with D unresolved. The V and J ends lost 5 bases and 4 bases respectively, with 8 bases between them. The CDR3 has 12 residues. Germline lookup yields CDR1 SGHDT and CDR2 YYEEEE.